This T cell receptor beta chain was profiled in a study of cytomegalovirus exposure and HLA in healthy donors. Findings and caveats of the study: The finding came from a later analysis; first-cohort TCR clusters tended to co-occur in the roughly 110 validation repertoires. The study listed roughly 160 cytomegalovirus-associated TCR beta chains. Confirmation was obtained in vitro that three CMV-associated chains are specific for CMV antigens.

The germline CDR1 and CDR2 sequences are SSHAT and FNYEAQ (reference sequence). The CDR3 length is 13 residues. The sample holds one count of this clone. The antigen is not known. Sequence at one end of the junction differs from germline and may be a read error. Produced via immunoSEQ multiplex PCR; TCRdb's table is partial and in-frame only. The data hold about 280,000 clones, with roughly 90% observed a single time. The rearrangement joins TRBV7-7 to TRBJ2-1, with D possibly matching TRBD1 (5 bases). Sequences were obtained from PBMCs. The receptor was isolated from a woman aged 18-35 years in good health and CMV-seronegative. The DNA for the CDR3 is TGTGCTAGCAGCTTAAACGAAGGGGATGAGCAGTTCTTC. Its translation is CASSLNEGDEQFF.